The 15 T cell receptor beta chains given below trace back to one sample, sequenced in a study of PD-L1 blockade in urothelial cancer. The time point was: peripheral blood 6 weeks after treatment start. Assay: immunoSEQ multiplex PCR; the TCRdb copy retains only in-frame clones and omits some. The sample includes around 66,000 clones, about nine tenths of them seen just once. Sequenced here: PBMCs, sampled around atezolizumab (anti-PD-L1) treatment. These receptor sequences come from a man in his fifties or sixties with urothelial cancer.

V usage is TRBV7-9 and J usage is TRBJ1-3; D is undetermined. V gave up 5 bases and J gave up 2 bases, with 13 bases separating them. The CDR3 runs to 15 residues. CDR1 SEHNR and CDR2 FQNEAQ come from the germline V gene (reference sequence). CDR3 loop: CASSPPGATGNTIYF. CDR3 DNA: TGTGCCAGCAGCCCCCCGGGTGCTACTGGAAACACCATATATTTT.

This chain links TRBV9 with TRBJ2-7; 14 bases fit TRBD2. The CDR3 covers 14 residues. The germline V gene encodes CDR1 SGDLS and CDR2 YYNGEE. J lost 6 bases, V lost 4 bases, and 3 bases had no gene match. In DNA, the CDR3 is TGTGCCAGCAGCTTCGGACTAGCGGGAGGCGAGCAGTACTTC. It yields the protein CASSFGLAGGEQYF.

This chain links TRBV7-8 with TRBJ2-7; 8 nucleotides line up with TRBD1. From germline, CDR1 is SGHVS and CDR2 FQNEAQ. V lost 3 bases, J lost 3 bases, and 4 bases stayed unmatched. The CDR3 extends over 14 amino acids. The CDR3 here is CASSLKGQVYEQYF. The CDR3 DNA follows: TGTGCCAGCAGCTTGAAGGGACAGGTCTACGAGCAGTACTTC.

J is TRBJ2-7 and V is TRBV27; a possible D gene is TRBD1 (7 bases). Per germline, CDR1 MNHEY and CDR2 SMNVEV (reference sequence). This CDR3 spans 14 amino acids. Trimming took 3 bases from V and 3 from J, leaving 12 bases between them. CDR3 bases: TGTGCCAGCAGTTTGGGGCAGGGGGGCTACGAGCAGTACTTC. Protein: CASSLGQGGYEQYF.

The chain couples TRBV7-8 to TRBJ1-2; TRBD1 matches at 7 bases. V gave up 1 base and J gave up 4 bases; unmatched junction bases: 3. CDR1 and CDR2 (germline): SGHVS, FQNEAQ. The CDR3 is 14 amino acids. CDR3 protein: CASSLGQGGYGYTF. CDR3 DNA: TGTGCCAGCAGCTTAGGGCAGGGGGGCTATGGCTACACCTTC.

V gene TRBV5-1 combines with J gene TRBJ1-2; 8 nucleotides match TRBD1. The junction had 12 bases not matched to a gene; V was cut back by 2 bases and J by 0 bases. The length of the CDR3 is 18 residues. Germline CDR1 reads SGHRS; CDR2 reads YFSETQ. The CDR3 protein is CASSLGRGPDSSNYGYTF. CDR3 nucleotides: TGCGCCAGCAGCTTAGGCAGGGGGCCCGATTCTTCTAACTATGGCTACACCTTC.

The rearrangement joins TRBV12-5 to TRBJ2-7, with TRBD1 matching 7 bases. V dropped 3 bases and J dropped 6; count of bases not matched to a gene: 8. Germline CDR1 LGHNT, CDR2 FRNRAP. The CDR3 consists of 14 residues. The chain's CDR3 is CASGLEQGFGEQYF. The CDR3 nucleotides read TGTGCTAGTGGTTTAGAACAGGGGTTCGGCGAGCAGTACTTC.

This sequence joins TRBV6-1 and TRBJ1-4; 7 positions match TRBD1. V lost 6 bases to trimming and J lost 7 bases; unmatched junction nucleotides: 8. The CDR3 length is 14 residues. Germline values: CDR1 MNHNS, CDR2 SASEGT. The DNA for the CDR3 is TGTGCCAGCAGGGAACAGGGGCCCGGTGAAAAACTGTTTTTT. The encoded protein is CASREQGPGEKLFF.

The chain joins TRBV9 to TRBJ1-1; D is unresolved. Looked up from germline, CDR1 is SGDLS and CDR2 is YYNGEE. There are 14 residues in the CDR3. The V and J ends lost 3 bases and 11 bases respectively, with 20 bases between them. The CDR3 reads CASSASPGNRRAFF. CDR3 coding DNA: TGTGCCAGCAGCGCCTCCCCCGGGAACAGAAGGGCTTTCTTT.

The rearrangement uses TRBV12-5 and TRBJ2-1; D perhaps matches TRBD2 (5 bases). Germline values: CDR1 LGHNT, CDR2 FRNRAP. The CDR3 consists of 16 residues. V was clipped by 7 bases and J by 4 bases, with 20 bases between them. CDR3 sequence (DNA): TGTGCTAGTGCCGGTGGGAGCACGCTGACTTACAATGAGCAGTTCTTC. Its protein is CASAGGSTLTYNEQFF. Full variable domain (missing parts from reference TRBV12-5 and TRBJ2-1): DARVTQTPRHKVTEMGQEVTMRCQPILGHNTVFWYRQTMMQGLELLAYFRNRAPLDDSGMPKDRFSAEMPDATLATLKIQPSEPRDSAVYFCASAGGSTLTYNEQFFGPGTRLTVL.

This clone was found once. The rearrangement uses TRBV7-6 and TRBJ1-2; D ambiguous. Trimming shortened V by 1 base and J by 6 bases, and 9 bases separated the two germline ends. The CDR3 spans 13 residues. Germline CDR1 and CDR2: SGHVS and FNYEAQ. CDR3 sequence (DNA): TGTGCCAGCAGCTTAGGCCCGAGGGATGGCTACACCTTC. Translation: CASSLGPRDGYTF. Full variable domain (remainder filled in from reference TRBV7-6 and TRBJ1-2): GAGVSQSPRYKVTKRGQDVALRCDPISGHVSLYWYRQALGQGPEFLTYFNYEAQQDKSGLPNDRFSAERPEGSISTLTIQRTEQRDSAMYRCASSLGPRDGYTFGSGTRLTVV.

For the CDR3, the DNA is TGTGCCACCAGGACAGGCGGACAAGAGACCCAGTACTTC. Residues: CATRTGGQETQYF. The chain is built from TRBV10-3 and TRBJ2-5; 7 nucleotides agree with TRBD1. This CDR3 has 13 amino acids. Germline lookup yields CDR1 ENHRY and CDR2 SYGVKD. After removal of 10 bases from V and 2 bases from J, the junction contained 7 bases not matched to a gene.

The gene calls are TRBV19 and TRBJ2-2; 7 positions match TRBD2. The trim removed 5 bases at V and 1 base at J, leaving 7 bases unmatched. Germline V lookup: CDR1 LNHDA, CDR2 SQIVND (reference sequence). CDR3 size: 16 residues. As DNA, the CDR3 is TGTGCCAGTAGTGTTCGTGCTAGCGGGAACACCGGGGAGCTGTTTTTT. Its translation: CASSVRASGNTGELFF.

This CDR3 is CASSSAGNRNEQYF. The CDR3 nucleotides read TGTGCCAGCAGCTCCGCCGGGAATAGGAACGAGCAGTACTTC. This chain links TRBV11-1 with TRBJ2-7, with a weak D call TRBD2 (5 bases). Trimming took off 4 bases at V and 5 bases at J, with 15 bases between the two ends. Germline CDR1 SGHAT, CDR2 FQDESV (reference sequence). The length of the CDR3 is 14 residues.

CDR3 bases: TGTGCCAGCAGCGTTTCAATGAACACCGGGGAGCTGTTTTTT. Translation: CASSVSMNTGELFF. This sequence joins TRBV9 and TRBJ2-2; unclear D gene. From germline, CDR1 is SGDLS and CDR2 YYNGEE. The CDR3 extends over 14 amino acids. V was pared by 2 bases and J by 1 base, with 6 bases between.